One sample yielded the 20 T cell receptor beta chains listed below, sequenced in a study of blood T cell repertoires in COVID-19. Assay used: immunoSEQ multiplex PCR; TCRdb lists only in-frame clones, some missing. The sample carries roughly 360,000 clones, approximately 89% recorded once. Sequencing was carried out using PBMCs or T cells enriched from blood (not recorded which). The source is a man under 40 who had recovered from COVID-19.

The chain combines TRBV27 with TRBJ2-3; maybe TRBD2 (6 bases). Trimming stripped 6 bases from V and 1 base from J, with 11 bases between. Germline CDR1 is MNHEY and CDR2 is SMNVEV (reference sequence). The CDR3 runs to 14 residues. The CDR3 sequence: CASRTGGGTDTQYF. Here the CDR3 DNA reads TGTGCCAGCAGGACCGGAGGGGGCACAGATACGCAGTATTTT.

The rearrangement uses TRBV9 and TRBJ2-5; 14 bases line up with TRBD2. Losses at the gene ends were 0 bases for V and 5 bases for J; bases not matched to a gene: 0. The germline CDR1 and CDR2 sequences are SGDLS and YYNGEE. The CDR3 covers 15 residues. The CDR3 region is CASSVGTSGRETQYF. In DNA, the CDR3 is TGTGCCAGCAGCGTAGGGACTAGCGGGAGGGAGACCCAGTACTTC.

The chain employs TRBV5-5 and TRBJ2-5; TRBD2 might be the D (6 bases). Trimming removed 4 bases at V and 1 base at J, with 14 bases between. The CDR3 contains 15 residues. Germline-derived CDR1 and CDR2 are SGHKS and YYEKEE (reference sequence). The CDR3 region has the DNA TGTGCCAGCAGCCAGGGACGGGAGACCCAAGAGACCCAGTACTTC. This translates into CASSQGRETQETQYF.

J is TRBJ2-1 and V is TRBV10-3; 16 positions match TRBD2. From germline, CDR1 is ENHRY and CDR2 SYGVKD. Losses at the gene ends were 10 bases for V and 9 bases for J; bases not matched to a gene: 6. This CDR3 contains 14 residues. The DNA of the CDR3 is TGTGCCACCTCCGGGACTAGCGGGGGGGGTGAGCAGTTCTTC. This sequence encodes CATSGTSGGGEQFF.

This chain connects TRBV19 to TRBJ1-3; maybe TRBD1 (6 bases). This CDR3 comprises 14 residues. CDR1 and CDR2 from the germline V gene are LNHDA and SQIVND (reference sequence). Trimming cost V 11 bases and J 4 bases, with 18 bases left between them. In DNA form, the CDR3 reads TGTGCCGTACAGGGCACCCCACTCGGAAACACCATATATTTT. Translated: CAVQGTPLGNTIYF.

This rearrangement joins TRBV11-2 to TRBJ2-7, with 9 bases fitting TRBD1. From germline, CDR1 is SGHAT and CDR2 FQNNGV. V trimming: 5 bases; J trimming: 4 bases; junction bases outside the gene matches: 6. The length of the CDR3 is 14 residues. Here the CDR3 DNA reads TGTGCCAGCAGCACCGGGACAGGGATATACGAGCAGTACTTC. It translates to CASSTGTGIYEQYF.

The CDR3 DNA is TGCGCCAGCAGCCAAAGTGGAGCAACTAATGAAAAACTGTTTTTT. The encoded protein is CASSQSGATNEKLFF. This chain connects TRBV4-1 to TRBJ1-4; D is uncertain. The length of the CDR3 is 15 residues. V was pared by 2 bases and J by 0 bases, with 7 bases between. The germline gives CDR1 MGHRA, CDR2 YSYEKL.

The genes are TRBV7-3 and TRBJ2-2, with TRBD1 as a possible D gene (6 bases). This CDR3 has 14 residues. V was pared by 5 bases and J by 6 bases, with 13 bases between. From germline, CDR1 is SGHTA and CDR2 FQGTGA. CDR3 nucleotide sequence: TGTGCCAGCAGCCCCTCCCCAGGGGCCGGGGAGCTGTTTTTT. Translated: CASSPSPGAGELFF.

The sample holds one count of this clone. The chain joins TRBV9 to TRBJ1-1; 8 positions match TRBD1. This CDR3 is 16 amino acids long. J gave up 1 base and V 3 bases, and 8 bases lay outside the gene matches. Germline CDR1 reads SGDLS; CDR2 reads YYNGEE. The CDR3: CASSGGGTGKNTEAFF. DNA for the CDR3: TGTGCCAGCAGCGGGGGAGGGACAGGCAAGAACACTGAAGCTTTCTTT.

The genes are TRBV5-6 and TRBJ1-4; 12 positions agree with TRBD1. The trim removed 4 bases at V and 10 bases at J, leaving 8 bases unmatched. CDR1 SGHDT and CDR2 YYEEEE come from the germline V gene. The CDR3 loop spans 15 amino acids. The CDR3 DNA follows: TGTGCCAGCAGCCCCCGGGACAGGGGGCCACGAAAACTGTTTTTT. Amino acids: CASSPRDRGPRKLFF.

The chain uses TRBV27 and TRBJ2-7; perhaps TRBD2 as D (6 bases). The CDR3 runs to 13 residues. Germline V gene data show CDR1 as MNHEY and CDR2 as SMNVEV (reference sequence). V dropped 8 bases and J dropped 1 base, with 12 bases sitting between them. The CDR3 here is CASSYRGSYEQYF. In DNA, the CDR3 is TGTGCCAGCTCTTACCGGGGGTCCTACGAGCAGTACTTC.

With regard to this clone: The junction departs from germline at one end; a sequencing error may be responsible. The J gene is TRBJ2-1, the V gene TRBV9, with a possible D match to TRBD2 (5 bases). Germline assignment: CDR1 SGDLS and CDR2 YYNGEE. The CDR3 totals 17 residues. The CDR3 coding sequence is TGTGCCAGCAGCCACATCCCCAGGACTCCCCCCTACGATGAGCAGTTCTTC. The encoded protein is CASSHIPRTPPYDEQFF.

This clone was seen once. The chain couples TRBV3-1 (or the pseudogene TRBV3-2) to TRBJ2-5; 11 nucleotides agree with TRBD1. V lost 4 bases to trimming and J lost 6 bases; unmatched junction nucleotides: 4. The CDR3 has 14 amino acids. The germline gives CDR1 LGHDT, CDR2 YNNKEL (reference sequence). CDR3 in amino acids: CASSPMDRGQTQYF. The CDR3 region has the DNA TGTGCCAGCAGCCCGATGGACAGGGGGCAGACCCAGTACTTC.

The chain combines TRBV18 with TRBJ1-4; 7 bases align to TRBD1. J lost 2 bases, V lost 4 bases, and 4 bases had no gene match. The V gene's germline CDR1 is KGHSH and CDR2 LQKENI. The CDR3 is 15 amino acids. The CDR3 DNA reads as TGTGCCAGCTCACTCAGGGGGTCTACTAATGAAAAACTGTTTTTT. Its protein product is CASSLRGSTNEKLFF.

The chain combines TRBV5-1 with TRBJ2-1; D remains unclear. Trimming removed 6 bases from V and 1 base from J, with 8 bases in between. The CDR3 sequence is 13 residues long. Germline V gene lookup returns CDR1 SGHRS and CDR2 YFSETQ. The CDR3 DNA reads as TGCGCCAGCACCGAGACATCCTACAATGAGCAGTTCTTC. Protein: CASTETSYNEQFF.

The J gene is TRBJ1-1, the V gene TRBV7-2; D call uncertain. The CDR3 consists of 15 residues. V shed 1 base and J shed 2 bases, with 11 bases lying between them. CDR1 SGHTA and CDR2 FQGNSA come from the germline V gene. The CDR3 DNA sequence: TGTGCCAGCAGCTTAGGGGGAGTGATAAACACTGAAGCTTTCTTT. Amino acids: CASSLGGVINTEAFF.

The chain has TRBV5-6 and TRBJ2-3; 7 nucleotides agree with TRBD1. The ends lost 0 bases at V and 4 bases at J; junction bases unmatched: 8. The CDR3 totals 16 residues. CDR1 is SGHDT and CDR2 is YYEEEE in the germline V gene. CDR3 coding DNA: TGTGCCAGCAGCTTGGACAGGGGTGGGTGGGCAGATACGCAGTATTTT. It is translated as CASSLDRGGWADTQYF.

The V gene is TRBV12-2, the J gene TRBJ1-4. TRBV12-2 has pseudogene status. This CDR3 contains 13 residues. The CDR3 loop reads CARGEATNEKLFF. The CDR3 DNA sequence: TGTGCTCGGGGGGAGGCGACTAATGAAAAACTGTTTTTT.

CDR3 in DNA: TGTGCCAGCAGTTTTAGGACAGTTAGCAATCAGCCCCAGCATTTT. This gives the protein CASSFRTVSNQPQHF. The chain employs TRBV28 and TRBJ1-5; TRBD1 might be the D (6 bases). V lost 3 bases and J lost 0, with 9 bases in between. Germline V gene lookup returns CDR1 MDHEN and CDR2 SYDVKM. The CDR3 covers 15 residues.

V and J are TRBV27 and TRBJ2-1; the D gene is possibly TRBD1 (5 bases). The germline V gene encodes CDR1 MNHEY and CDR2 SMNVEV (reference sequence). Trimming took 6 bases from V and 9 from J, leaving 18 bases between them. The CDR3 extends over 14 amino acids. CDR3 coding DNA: TGTGCCAGCAGCCTATACAGCACAGGTGCTGAGCAGTTCTTC. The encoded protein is CASSLYSTGAEQFF.